This T cell receptor beta chain appears in the sequencing data of a study of cytomegalovirus exposure and HLA in healthy donors. CDR3 length: 16 amino acids. Concerning this clone itself: Its cognate antigen is unknown.

The study ran its PCR with 60 Vbeta and 13 Jbeta primers. Repertoires were generated with immunoSEQ multiplex PCR, while TCRdb's copy carries only in-frame clones and drops some. The profile shows approximately 110,000 clones, roughly 80% of them singletons. Study-wide points: Reportedly, fewer N-insertions than the 666-donor mean appeared in an Asian-associated ancestry cluster in a later analysis. In a later analysis, TCR beta V- and J-gene trimming showed a link to a missense DCLRE1C variant.

V and J are TRBV21-1 and TRBJ2-2; the D call TRBD1 from the table was never checked on the DNA. TRBV21-1 counts as a pseudogene. The sequencing input was PBMCs. The clonotype was recovered from a middle-aged man in good health and CMV-seronegative. The CDR3 DNA follows: TGTGCCAGCAGCAACTACAGGGATGTGGGGACCGGGGAGCTGTTTTTT. Its protein product is CASSNYRDVGTGELFF.